The following is a TCR beta chain sequence with its context. The CDR3 runs 14 residues. V gave up 5 bases and J gave up 3 bases, with 11 bases separating them. Germline V gene sequence: CDR1 LNHDA, CDR2 SQIVND (reference sequence). Specified time point: week 3, after first cycle of checkpoint inhibitor. One draw preceded checkpoint blockade; another followed its first cycle at week 3. No patient had earlier systemic cancer treatment, concurrent immunosuppressants, or another active cancer. The record originates from a study of blood T cell dynamics during melanoma immunotherapy. A fixed DNA input of 300 to 350 ng was used per bulk PBMC sample. TCRdb keeps only in-frame clones here, not all; method: immunoSEQ multiplex PCR. Among 4,000 to 5,000 clones listed, about nine tenths were seen once.

Sequenced material: blood, taken from a patient treated with checkpoint blockade. The receptor was derived from a human donor with melanoma. The V gene is TRBV19, the J gene TRBJ2-1; D is perhaps TRBD2 (5 bases). The chain's CDR3 is CASSWEPLYNEQFF. Here the CDR3 DNA reads TGTGCCAGTAGTTGGGAGCCCCTCTACAATGAGCAGTTCTTC.